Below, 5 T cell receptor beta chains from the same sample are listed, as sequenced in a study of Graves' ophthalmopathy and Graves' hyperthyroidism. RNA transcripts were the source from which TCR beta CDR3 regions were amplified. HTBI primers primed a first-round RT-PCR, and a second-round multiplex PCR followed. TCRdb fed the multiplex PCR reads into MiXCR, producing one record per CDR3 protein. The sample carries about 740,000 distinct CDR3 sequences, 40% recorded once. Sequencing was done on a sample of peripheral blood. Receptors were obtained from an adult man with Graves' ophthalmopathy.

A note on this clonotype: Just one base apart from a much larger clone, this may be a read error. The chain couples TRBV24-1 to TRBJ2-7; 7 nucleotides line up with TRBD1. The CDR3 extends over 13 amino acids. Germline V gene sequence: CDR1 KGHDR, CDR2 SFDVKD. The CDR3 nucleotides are TGTGCCACCAGTGATCAGACAGGGTACGGGCAGTACTTC. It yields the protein CATSDQTGYGQYF.

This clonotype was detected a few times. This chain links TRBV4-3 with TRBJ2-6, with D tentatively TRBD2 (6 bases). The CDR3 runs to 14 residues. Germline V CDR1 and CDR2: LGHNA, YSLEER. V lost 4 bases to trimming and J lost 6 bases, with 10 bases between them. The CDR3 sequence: CASSPGTEANVLTF. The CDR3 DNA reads TGCGCCAGCAGCCCCGGGACTGAGGCCAACGTCCTGACTTTC.

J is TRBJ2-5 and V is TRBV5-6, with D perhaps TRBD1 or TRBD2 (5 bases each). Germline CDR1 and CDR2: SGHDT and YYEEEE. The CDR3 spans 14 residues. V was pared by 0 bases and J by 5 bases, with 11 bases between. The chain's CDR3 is CASSLVGDVETQYF. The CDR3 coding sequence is TGTGCCAGCAGCTTGGTGGGGGACGTGGAGACCCAGTACTTC.

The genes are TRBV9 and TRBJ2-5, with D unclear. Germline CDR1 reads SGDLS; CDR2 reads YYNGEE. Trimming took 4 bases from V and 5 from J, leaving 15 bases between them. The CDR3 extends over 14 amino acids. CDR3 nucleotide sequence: TGTGCCAGCAGCCTATCACCTTCGGCGGAGACCCAGTACTTC. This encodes CASSLSPSAETQYF.

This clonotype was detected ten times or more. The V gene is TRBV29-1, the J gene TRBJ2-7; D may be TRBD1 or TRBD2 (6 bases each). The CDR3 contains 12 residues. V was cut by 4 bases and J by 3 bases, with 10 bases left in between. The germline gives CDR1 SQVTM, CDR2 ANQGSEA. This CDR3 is CSVGGARYEQYF. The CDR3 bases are TGCAGCGTTGGGGGGGCTCGCTACGAGCAGTACTTC.